The present T cell receptor (beta chain) was sequenced within a study of technical replicates of blood from a few donors. TCRdb's copy holds only in-frame clones and misses some; the assay was immunoSEQ multiplex PCR. The sample lists about 61,000 clones; 97% were seen once. The receptor comes from a human donor in good health. The sample consisted of T cells isolated from PBMCs.

The CDR3 protein is CASFDRTEAFF. The DNA of the CDR3 is TGTGCTAGTTTTGACAGAACCGAAGCTTTCTTT. J is TRBJ1-1 and V is TRBV12-5, with D possibly being TRBD1 (5 bases). The CDR3 is made up of 11 amino acids. V was trimmed by 8 bases and J by 8 bases, leaving 12 bases between them. Germline V gene data show CDR1 as LGHNT and CDR2 as FRNRAP.